This T cell receptor beta chain was recovered during a study of graft-versus-host responses after intestinal transplantation. Study overall: Recipients were all induced with anti-thymocyte globulin, then given tacrolimus and steroids for 3 to 4 years.

The assay was immunoSEQ multiplex PCR, and TCRdb's table has in-frame clones only and misses some. The table lists roughly 4,500 clones, approximately 80% of them singletons. Germline CDR1 reads MNHEY; CDR2 reads SVGAGI. The CDR3 consists of 15 residues. V was clipped by 2 bases and J by 0 bases, with 11 bases between them. General study results and limits: Elevated graft-versus-host to host-versus-graft clonal ratios in allografts were recorded for patients with graft-donor T cell macrochimerism. Early post-transplant HvG declines tracked with peak circulating GvH clone levels.

Graft tissue processing released intraepithelial and lamina propria lymphocytes. To note about this clone: Its target is not known.

The chain couples TRBV6-5 to TRBJ2-7, with D perhaps being TRBD1 or TRBD2 (5 bases each). The source was ileum tissue, collected 9 days after transplant. This TCR was sampled from a human patient who received an intestinal transplant, so some T cells may come from the graft donor. CDR3 nucleotides: TGTGCCAGCAGTTACGCCTCAGGGAGCTCCTACGAGCAGTACTTC. This sequence encodes CASSYASGSSYEQYF.